One sample yielded the 17 T cell receptor beta chains listed below, sequenced in a study of CD8 T cells in Susac syndrome. With random hexamers, reverse transcription was performed on 0.5 to 1 ug of RNA. Each CDR3 protein gets one entry after TCRdb re-called the immunoSEQ multiplex PCR reads with MiXCR. Here the sample spans tens of thousands of distinct CDR3 sequences, roughly 96% being singletons. The sample consisted of CD8+ T cells from PBMCs. The receptors shown here come from a human donor with Susac syndrome.

The DNA of the CDR3 is TGTGCCTGGAGTGTACAGGGTTTAGTCTACGAGCAGTACTTC. This gives the protein CAWSVQGLVYEQYF. The rearrangement uses TRBV30 and TRBJ2-7; D is possibly TRBD1 (6 bases). The CDR3 spans 14 residues. CDR1 and CDR2 from the germline V gene are GTSNPN and SVGIG (reference sequence). Trimming removed 0 bases from V and 3 bases from J, with 12 bases in between.

This clonotype has just one count. This rearrangement joins TRBV23-1 to TRBJ1-1; D remains unclear. TRBV23-1 is an open reading frame whose function is uncertain. V dropped 3 bases and J dropped 3 bases, with 14 bases sitting between them. This CDR3 region has 15 residues. The CDR3 nucleotides are TGCGCCAGCAGTCAGCCCACTTTAGATGACACTGAAGCTTTCTTT. As protein: CASSQPTLDDTEAFF.

This clonotype was recorded once. This rearrangement joins TRBV20-1 to TRBJ1-6; maybe TRBD1 (5 bases). Germline V CDR1 and CDR2: DFQATT, SNEGSKA (reference sequence). The CDR3 spans 13 residues. Trimming removed 5 bases from V and 10 bases from J, with 15 bases in between. As DNA, the CDR3 is TGCAGTGCTTTCGTCAGGGTAGGGTCACCCCTCCACTTT. Translated, it gives CSAFVRVGSPLHF.

V usage is TRBV7-9 and J usage is TRBJ2-1; no definite D call. Between the trimmed V and J ends, which lost 10 bases and 5 bases, there was a span of 12 bases. Germline-derived CDR1 and CDR2 are SEHNR and FQNEAQ (reference sequence). CDR3 length: 12 residues. The CDR3 protein is CATSRGDNEQFF. The CDR3 bases are TGTGCCACAAGCCGAGGCGACAATGAGCAGTTCTTC.

The chain is built from TRBV20-1 and TRBJ1-1, with TRBD1 matching over 7 bases. The CDR3 covers 14 residues. Trimming at V came to 6 bases and at J to 0 bases, leaving 7 bases not matched to a gene. Germline V CDR1 and CDR2: DFQATT, SNEGSKA (reference sequence). The DNA of the CDR3 is TGCAGTGCGGGGGAGACAGGGCTGAACACTGAAGCTTTCTTT. Encoded protein: CSAGETGLNTEAFF.

V and J are TRBV20-1 and TRBJ2-7, with 9 bases fitting TRBD2. Germline trimming cut 5 bases from V and 3 bases from J; bases unmatched to any gene: 8. Germline loops: CDR1 DFQATT, CDR2 SNEGSKA (reference sequence). The CDR3 has 14 residues. Here the CDR3 DNA reads TGCAGTGCTCGGCTTGCGGGGGGGTTCTACGAGCAGTACTTC. This gives the protein CSARLAGGFYEQYF.

The chain carries TRBV12-3 or TRBV12-4 and TRBJ2-1; the match to TRBD2 covers 12 bases. Germline trimming cut 5 bases from V and 6 bases from J; bases unmatched to any gene: 5. This CDR3 spans 15 amino acids. As DNA, the CDR3 is TGTGCCAGCAGTCTGACTAGCGGGGGACTCAATGAGCAGTTCTTC. It yields the protein CASSLTSGGLNEQFF.

This chain joins TRBV5-6 and TRBJ2-7, with 10 bases that match TRBD1. V shed 4 bases and J 2 bases; nucleotides not matched to a gene: 6. Germline V gene lookup returns CDR1 SGHDT and CDR2 YYEEEE. This CDR3 has 15 residues. The CDR3 sequence: CASSGGGQGAYEQYF. The CDR3 coding sequence is TGTGCCAGCAGCGGGGGCGGACAGGGGGCCTACGAGCAGTACTTC.

This clonotype came up a few times. The chain uses TRBV3-1 and TRBJ1-1; D gene unclear. Trimming pared 6 bases from V and 2 bases from J, leaving 10 bases between. The length of the CDR3 is 13 residues. Germline assignment: CDR1 LGHDT and CDR2 YNNKEL (reference sequence). CDR3 coding DNA: TGTGCCAGCAGTCGGACGGAAAACACTGAAGCTTTCTTT. It translates to CASSRTENTEAFF.

The gene calls are TRBV30 and TRBJ2-7, with D unclear. The length of the CDR3 is 12 residues. Germline V gene sequence: CDR1 GTSNPN, CDR2 SVGIG (reference sequence). Trimming shortened V by 5 bases and J by 2 bases, and 10 bases separated the two germline ends. The CDR3: CAWAGGTYEQYF. In DNA form, the CDR3 reads TGTGCCTGGGCTGGTGGAACCTACGAGCAGTACTTC.

The rearrangement uses TRBV7-2 and TRBJ2-3; 9 bases fit TRBD2. V dropped 7 bases and J dropped 4; count of bases not matched to a gene: 6. CDR1 and CDR2 (germline): SGHTA, FQGNSA. The CDR3 spans 14 residues. The CDR3 DNA reads as TGTGCCAGCACCCAAGCGGGGGGTGCAGATACGCAGTATTTT. It yields the protein CASTQAGGADTQYF. Filled out from reference TRBV7-2 and TRBJ2-3, the complete variable domain reads GAGVSQSPSNKVTEKGKDVELRCDPISGHTALYWYRQSLGQGLEFLIYFQGNSAPDKSGLPSDRFSAERTGGSVSTLTIQRTQQEDSAVYLCASTQAGGADTQYFGPGTRLTVL.

This rearrangement joins TRBV29-1 to TRBJ2-7, with no clear D. The CDR3 is 13 residues long. The germline CDR1 and CDR2 sequences are SQVTM and ANQGSEA. The V end was cut by 6 bases, the J end by 6 bases, with 18 bases between. The DNA of the CDR3 is TGCAGCGTCTCCGGGTCCTCTTTTATCGAGCAGTACTTC. Its protein is CSVSGSSFIEQYF.

This clonotype was found once. The gene calls are TRBV5-4 and TRBJ2-2; TRBD2 is a possible D gene (5 bases). The length of the CDR3 is 14 residues. The V end lost 4 bases, the J end lost 3 bases, and 10 bases lay between the germline ends. Germline V gives CDR1 SGHNT, CDR2 YYREEE (reference sequence). For the CDR3, the DNA is TGTGCCAGCAGCCCGGCGAGGGACACCGGGGAGCTGTTTTTT. Translation: CASSPARDTGELFF.

The chain recombines TRBV3-1 with TRBJ2-7, with unresolved D. The germline CDR1 and CDR2 sequences are LGHDT and YNNKEL (reference sequence). The CDR3 runs 13 residues. The V end lost 3 bases, the J end lost 3 bases, and 9 bases lay between the germline ends. The CDR3 reads CASSHEVNYEQYF. The CDR3 nucleotides are TGTGCCAGCAGCCACGAAGTAAACTACGAGCAGTACTTC.

The chain combines TRBV7-2 with TRBJ2-7; TRBD1 aligns across 7 bases. V dropped 3 bases and J dropped 4; count of bases not matched to a gene: 9. This CDR3 comprises 15 residues. The germline CDR1 and CDR2 sequences are SGHTA and FQGNSA. In DNA form, the CDR3 reads TGTGCCAGCAGCTTCAGACAGGGTGAGAGGTACGAGCAGTACTTC. It is translated as CASSFRQGERYEQYF. Supplemented by reference TRBV7-2 and TRBJ2-7, the full variable domain reads GAGVSQSPSNKVTEKGKDVELRCDPISGHTALYWYRQSLGQGLEFLIYFQGNSAPDKSGLPSDRFSAERTGGSVSTLTIQRTQQEDSAVYLCASSFRQGERYEQYFGPGTRLTVT.

V is TRBV7-9 and J is TRBJ1-2, with D unresolved. CDR1 and CDR2 (germline): SEHNR, FQNEAQ (reference sequence). The CDR3 sequence is 15 residues long. V lost 2 bases and J lost 8, with 18 bases in between. CDR3 loop: CASSLNLADAEGYTF. The CDR3 nucleotides read TGTGCCAGCAGCTTAAACCTAGCCGATGCTGAGGGCTACACCTTC.

The rearrangement uses TRBV6-5 and TRBJ1-5; 9 bases are shared with TRBD1. The junction had 10 bases not matched to a gene; V was cut back by 6 bases and J by 7 bases. CDR3 size: 15 residues. Germline CDR1 reads MNHEY; CDR2 reads SVGAGI. The CDR3 loop is CASRAGTGIFQPQHF. CDR3 in DNA: TGTGCCAGCAGAGCCGGGACAGGGATATTCCAGCCCCAGCATTTT.